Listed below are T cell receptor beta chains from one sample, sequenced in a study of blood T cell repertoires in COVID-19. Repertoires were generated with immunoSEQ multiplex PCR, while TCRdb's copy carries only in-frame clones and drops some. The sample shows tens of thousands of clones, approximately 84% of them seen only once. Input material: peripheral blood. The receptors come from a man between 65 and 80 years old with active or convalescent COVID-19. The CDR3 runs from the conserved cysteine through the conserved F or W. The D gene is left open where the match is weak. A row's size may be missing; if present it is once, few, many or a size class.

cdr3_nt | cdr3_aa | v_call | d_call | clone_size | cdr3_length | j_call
TGTGCCAGCAGCCCCCGGACTAGCGGGCACTACGAGCAGTACTTC | CASSPRTSGHYEQYF | TRBV3-1/TRBV3-2 | TRBD2 | NA | 15 | TRBJ2-7
TGTGCCAGCAGCAATAGGGCGGCAGGGGGATCAGGTGAGCAGTTCTTC | CASSNRAAGGSGEQFF | TRBV21-1 | NA | NA | 16 | TRBJ2-1
TGTGCCAGCAGCGTAGCTACGAGCCTGAACGCCCTCAATCAGCCCCAGCATTTT | CASSVATSLNALNQPQHF | TRBV9 | NA | NA | 18 | TRBJ1-5
TGTGCCAGCAGCCCGCGGACAAGTCTCTACGAGCAGTACTTC | CASSPRTSLYEQYF | TRBV5-6 | NA | NA | 14 | TRBJ2-7
TGTGCCAGCAGTTACGGTGGCGGATTCAGCACAGATACGCAGTATTTT | CASSYGGGFSTDTQYF | TRBV6-6 | NA | NA | 16 | TRBJ2-3
TGTGCCAGCAGCCGGCAACTGCAGACACACTATGGCTACACCTTC | CASSRQLQTHYGYTF | TRBV9 | NA | NA | 15 | TRBJ1-2
TGTGCCAGCAGCTTGGTGGACAGGCGGATTTCACCCCTCCACTTT | CASSLVDRRISPLHF | TRBV5-6 | TRBD1 | NA | 15 | TRBJ1-6
TGTGCCAGCAGCTTGACAGGGCCTGGGGCCAACGTCCTGACTTTC | CASSLTGPGANVLTF | TRBV7-9 | TRBD1 | NA | 15 | TRBJ2-6
TGTGCCAGCAGCGACAGGAGCACAGATACGCAGTATTTT | CASSDRSTDTQYF | TRBV7-2 | NA | NA | 13 | TRBJ2-3
TGTGCCAGTAGTATGGTCCTACGGGGAGCGGGGAGCACAGATACGCAGTATTTT | CASSMVLRGAGSTDTQYF | TRBV19 | TRBD2 | NA | 18 | TRBJ2-3
TGTGCCAGCAGTTTCCTCCGACAGGGCGGCAAAGAGACCCAGTACTTC | CASSFLRQGGKETQYF | TRBV27 | TRBD1 | NA | 16 | TRBJ2-5
TGTGCCAGCAGTTACATAAGCGTCACGGCCAAAAACATTCAGTACTTC | CASSYISVTAKNIQYF | TRBV6-6 | NA | NA | 16 | TRBJ2-4
TGTGCCAGCAGCCAAGAAGGTAGTAGGGGGCAGACTTACTATGGCTACACCTTC | CASSQEGSRGQTYYGYTF | TRBV3-1/TRBV3-2 | TRBD1 | NA | 18 | TRBJ1-2
TGTGCCAGCAGCTCCTCGGTCGAGCGGAGCTACAATGAGCAGTTCTTC | CASSSSVERSYNEQFF | TRBV7-6 | NA | NA | 16 | TRBJ2-1
TGTGCCAGCAGCGTAGCTCAGGGGTACGAGCAGTACTTC | CASSVAQGYEQYF | TRBV9 | NA | NA | 13 | TRBJ2-7
TGTGCCAGCAGCTTGCTAGCGGGAATGGGGGAGCAGTTCTTC | CASSLLAGMGEQFF | TRBV5-5 | TRBD2 | NA | 14 | TRBJ2-1
TGTGCCAGCAGAAAGGAGGCCTTATACTATGGCTACACCTTC | CASRKEALYYGYTF | TRBV28 | NA | NA | 14 | TRBJ1-2
TGCAGTGCTAGGGCCTATGGCTACACCTTC | CSARAYGYTF | TRBV20-1 | NA | NA | 10 | TRBJ1-2
TGTGCCAGCAGAGGACACCAGAACACTGAAGCTTTCTTT | CASRGHQNTEAFF | TRBV6-5 | NA | NA | 13 | TRBJ1-1
TGTGCTAGCAGCCCGGCAGGTGGTACTTACGAGCAGTACTTC | CASSPAGGTYEQYF | TRBV7-7 | NA | NA | 14 | TRBJ2-7
TGTGCCAGTAGTATTGGGCCAGGGGGTAGTAATGAGCAGTTCTTC | CASSIGPGGSNEQFF | TRBV19 | TRBD1 | NA | 15 | TRBJ2-1
TGTGCCAGCAGCTCTAGCGTGGAGGGCACCGGGGAGCTGTTTTTT | CASSSSVEGTGELFF | TRBV7-3 | NA | once | 15 | TRBJ2-2
TGTGCCAGCAGCTTCACCGGGACAGGGTTCGAGCAGTACTTC | CASSFTGTGFEQYF | TRBV9 | TRBD1 | NA | 14 | TRBJ2-7
TGTGCCAGCAGCTTAGGGACACCTAGCACAGATACGCAGTATTTT | CASSLGTPSTDTQYF | TRBV5-5 | NA | medium-sized | 15 | TRBJ2-3